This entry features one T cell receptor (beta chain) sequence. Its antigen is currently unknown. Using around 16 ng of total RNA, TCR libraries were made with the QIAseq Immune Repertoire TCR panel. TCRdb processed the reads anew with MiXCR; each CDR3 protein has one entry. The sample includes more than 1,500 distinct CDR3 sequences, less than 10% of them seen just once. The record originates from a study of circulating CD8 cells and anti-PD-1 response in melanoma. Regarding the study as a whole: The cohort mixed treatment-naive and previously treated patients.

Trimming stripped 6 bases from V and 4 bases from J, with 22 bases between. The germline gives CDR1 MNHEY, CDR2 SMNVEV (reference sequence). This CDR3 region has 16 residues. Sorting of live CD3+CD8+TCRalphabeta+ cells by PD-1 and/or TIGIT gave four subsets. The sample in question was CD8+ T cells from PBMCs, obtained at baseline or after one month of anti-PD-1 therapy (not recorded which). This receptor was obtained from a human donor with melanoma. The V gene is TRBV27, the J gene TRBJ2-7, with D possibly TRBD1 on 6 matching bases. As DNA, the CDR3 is TGTGCCAGCAGCCTTCTGGGGGCCGAGAAGGTTTACGAGCAGTACTTC. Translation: CASSLLGAEKVYEQYF.